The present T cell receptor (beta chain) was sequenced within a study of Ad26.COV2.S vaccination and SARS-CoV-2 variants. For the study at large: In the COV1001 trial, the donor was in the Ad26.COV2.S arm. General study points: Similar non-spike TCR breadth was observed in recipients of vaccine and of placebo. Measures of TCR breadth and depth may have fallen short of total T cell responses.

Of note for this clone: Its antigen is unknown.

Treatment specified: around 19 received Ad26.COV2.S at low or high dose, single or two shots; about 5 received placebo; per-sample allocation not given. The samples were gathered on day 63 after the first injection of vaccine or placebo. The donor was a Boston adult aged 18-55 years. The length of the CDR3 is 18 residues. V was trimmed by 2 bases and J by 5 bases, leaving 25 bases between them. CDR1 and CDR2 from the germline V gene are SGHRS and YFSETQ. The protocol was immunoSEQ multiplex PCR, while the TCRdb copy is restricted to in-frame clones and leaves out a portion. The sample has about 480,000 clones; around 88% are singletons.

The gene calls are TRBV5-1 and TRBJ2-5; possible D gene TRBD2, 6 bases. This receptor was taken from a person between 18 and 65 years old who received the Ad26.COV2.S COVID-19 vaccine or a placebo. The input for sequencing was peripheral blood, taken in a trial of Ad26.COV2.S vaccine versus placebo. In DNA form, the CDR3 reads TGCGCCAGCAGCTTCGGCGTGGGTGTGGTGGTGGCGGGGGAGACCCAGTACTTC. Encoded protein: CASSFGVGVVVAGETQYF.